The 19 T cell receptor beta chains presented below share a single source sample, sequenced in a study of T-cell memory formation after mild COVID-19. TCRdb independently ran MiXCR on the 5' RACE reads; one entry per CDR3 protein. The table lists about 340,000 distinct CDR3 sequences, approximately 15% of them singletons. The material sequenced was PBMCs or a T cell subset sorted from them (not recorded which). Source of these receptors: a man younger than 35 who had mild COVID-19 (a few samples of this study predate the infection). Cell type and time point are not known.

The V call is TRBV2, the J call TRBJ2-5, with TRBD2 identical over 14 bases. The J segment lost 3 bases and the V segment lost 6 bases, leaving 6 bases of the junction unmatched. The CDR3 sequence is 16 residues long. The V gene's germline CDR1 is SNHLY and CDR2 FYNNEI. The CDR3 nucleotides are TGTGCCAGCAGCCTCCGACTAGCGGGGGGGGAAGAGACCCAGTACTTC. Protein: CASSLRLAGGEETQYF. The complete variable domain, with remaining parts taken from reference TRBV2 and TRBJ2-5, reads EPEVTQTPSHQVTQMGQEVILRCVPISNHLYFYWYRQILGQKVEFLVSFYNNEISEKSEIFDDQFSVERPDGSNFTLKIRSTKLEDSAMYFCASSLRLAGGEETQYFGPGTRLLVL.

The rearrangement joins TRBV5-5 to TRBJ2-3; maybe TRBD2 (6 bases). The CDR3 has 13 residues. Germline V lookup: CDR1 SGHKS, CDR2 YYEKEE (reference sequence). V shed 6 bases and J shed 3 bases, with 11 bases lying between them. The chain's CDR3 is CASTGVETDTQYF. The CDR3 nucleotides read TGTGCCAGCACGGGGGTTGAGACAGATACGCAGTATTTT.

This clonotype was picked up many times. The chain couples TRBV4-3 to TRBJ2-1; D remains ambiguous. V was clipped by 7 bases and J by 0 bases, with 13 bases between them. Germline CDR1 LGHNA, CDR2 YSLEER. CDR3 length: 15 residues. The CDR3 DNA is TGCGCCAGCACCCCAGAGCGAAGCTCCTACAATGAGCAGTTCTTC. Amino acid sequence: CASTPERSSYNEQFF.

The V call is TRBV4-1, the J call TRBJ1-3; TRBD1 matches 8 bases. The germline CDR1 and CDR2 sequences are MGHRA and YSYEKL. The CDR3 is 16 residues long. V was clipped by 1 base and J by 1 base; unmatched bases: 3. This CDR3 is CASSQGGQASGNTIYF. The CDR3, as DNA: TGCGCCAGCAGCCAAGGGGGACAGGCGTCTGGAAACACCATATATTTT.

A few counts support this clonotype. The V gene is TRBV7-2, the J gene TRBJ2-6; tentatively, D is TRBD2 (5 bases). Per germline, CDR1 SGHTA and CDR2 FQGNSA. The V end lost 5 bases, the J end lost 0 bases, and 11 bases lay between the germline ends. The CDR3 has 16 residues. CDR3 nucleotides: TGTGCCAGCAGCCTGGACTCCAGCTCTGGGGCCAACGTCCTGACTTTC. It specifies CASSLDSSSGANVLTF.

The sample holds many counts of this clonotype. The chain uses TRBV7-3 and TRBJ2-5; TRBD2 matches at 9 bases. Per germline, CDR1 SGHTA and CDR2 FQGTGA. The CDR3 has 14 amino acids. V shed 6 bases, J shed 2 bases, and the junction held 4 bases outside the gene matches. The CDR3 here is CASSERGAQETQYF. The DNA of the CDR3 is TGTGCCAGCAGTGAGCGGGGGGCGCAAGAGACCCAGTACTTC.

V usage is TRBV6-2 or TRBV6-3 and J usage is TRBJ2-7; 10 nucleotides agree with TRBD2. This CDR3 spans 18 amino acids. V gave up 0 bases and J gave up 2 bases; unmatched junction bases: 10. Germline V gives CDR1 MNHEY, CDR2 SVGEGT. CDR3 sequence reads: CASSYSRASGGPTYEQYF. The CDR3 DNA reads as TGTGCCAGCAGTTACTCCCGGGCTAGCGGGGGCCCAACCTACGAGCAGTACTTC.

This clonotype was detected a few times. The chain employs TRBV6-2 or TRBV6-3 and TRBJ2-4; TRBD1 aligns across 8 bases. This CDR3 comprises 15 residues. Unmatched junction bases numbered 11, after V lost 4 bases and J lost 9 bases. CDR1 is MNHEY, CDR2 SVGEGT, per germline. The CDR3 reads CASSLAGGDSIIQYF. As DNA, the CDR3 is TGTGCCAGCAGTTTAGCAGGGGGCGACAGTATCATTCAGTACTTC.

This clonotype was seen many times. The CDR3 region has the DNA TGTGCCAGCAGCTTCACCCGACTAGCGGGAAGCACAGATACGCAGTATTTT. Translating it yields CASSFTRLAGSTDTQYF. The chain employs TRBV7-9 and TRBJ2-3, with 11 bases lining up with TRBD2. V shed 3 bases, J shed 0 bases, and the junction held 5 bases outside the gene matches. From germline, CDR1 is SEHNR and CDR2 FQNEAQ (reference sequence). The CDR3 has 17 residues.

The rearrangement joins TRBV12-3 or TRBV12-4 to TRBJ1-1; D is unresolved. Trimming stripped 5 bases from V and 1 base from J, with 14 bases between. There are 15 residues in the CDR3. This CDR3 reads CASSPWVRGNTEAFF. The CDR3 DNA reads TGTGCCAGCAGTCCCTGGGTCCGGGGGAACACTGAAGCTTTCTTT.

In this sample, this clonotype turned up a few times. The chain combines TRBV4-3 with TRBJ2-2; D uncertain. The CDR3 extends over 15 amino acids. Trimming left V 2 bases short and J 4 bases short, with 11 bases between. CDR1 and CDR2 from the germline V gene are LGHNA and YSLEER. DNA for the CDR3: TGCGCCAGCAGCCAAATCCTTAGTTTCACCGGGGAGCTGTTTTTT. Translating gives CASSQILSFTGELFF.

The chain has TRBV12-3 or TRBV12-4 and TRBJ2-2, with TRBD1 as a possible D gene (6 bases). Between the trimmed V and J ends, which lost 4 bases and 4 bases, there was a span of 13 bases. The CDR3 covers 15 residues. CDR3 loop: CASSSLGAVTGELFF. The CDR3 coding sequence is TGTGCCAGCAGTTCCCTGGGGGCAGTCACCGGGGAGCTGTTTTTT.

This clonotype was counted between two and nine times. This chain connects TRBV5-6 to TRBJ1-4, with a tentative D call TRBD1 (5 bases). V lost 6 bases, J lost 4 bases, and 13 bases lay in between. CDR3 length equals 14 residues. Germline V CDR1 and CDR2: SGHDT, YYEEEE. CDR3: CASKKGPINEKLFF. The DNA of the CDR3 is TGTGCCAGCAAGAAGGGACCAATTAATGAAAAACTGTTTTTT. Combining the CDR3 with reference TRBV5-6 and TRBJ1-4 gives the whole variable domain DAGVTQSPTHLIKTRGQQVTLRCSPKSGHDTVSWYQQALGQGPQFIFQYYEEEERQRGNFPDRFSGHQFPNYSSELNVNALLLGDSALYLCASKKGPINEKLFFGSGTQLSVL.

This clonotype was counted only a few times. The V and J genes are TRBV9 and TRBJ2-1; a weak D match, TRBD2 (7 bases). V lost 0 bases, J lost 0 bases, and 13 bases lay in between. This CDR3 is 17 amino acids long. CDR1 and CDR2 (germline): SGDLS, YYNGEE. The CDR3 coding sequence is TGTGCCAGCAGCGTAGGTGGGGGGGCTGGCTCCTACAATGAGCAGTTCTTC. This sequence encodes CASSVGGGAGSYNEQFF.

This clonotype has only a few counts. This chain connects TRBV6-6 to TRBJ1-6; 9 bases match TRBD1. This CDR3 is built from 16 residues. Looked up from germline, CDR1 is MNHNY and CDR2 is SVGAGI (reference sequence). Germline trimming cut 0 bases from V and 7 bases from J; bases unmatched to any gene: 4. CDR3 sequence (DNA): TGTGCCAGCAGTTACTCCCCGGGACAGGGCAATTCACCCCTCCACTTT. This sequence encodes CASSYSPGQGNSPLHF.

This clonotype was observed a handful of times. This chain links TRBV6-5 with TRBJ1-2, with a tentative D call TRBD1 (6 bases). Germline CDR1 is MNHEY and CDR2 is SVGAGI. V shed 6 bases and J shed 3 bases, with 20 bases lying between them. This CDR3 has 16 amino acids. The CDR3 is CASSGQQAEDHYGYTF. Written as DNA, the CDR3 is TGTGCCAGCAGCGGACAGCAGGCGGAGGATCACTATGGCTACACCTTC.

This clonotype occurred a few times. The chain joins TRBV5-1 to TRBJ1-1; D is unclear. V lost 0 bases and J 0 bases, leaving 12 bases between the germline ends. CDR3 length: 16 residues. Germline assignment: CDR1 SGHRS and CDR2 YFSETQ. CDR3 in DNA: TGCGCCAGCAGCTTGGGATTTTGGGCCGTGAACACTGAAGCTTTCTTT. Protein sequence: CASSLGFWAVNTEAFF.

V is TRBV5-4 and J is TRBJ1-5, with D unclear. Germline V gene lookup returns CDR1 SGHNT and CDR2 YYREEE (reference sequence). The CDR3 runs to 13 residues. Trimming removed 1 base from V and 6 bases from J, with 8 bases in between. The CDR3 here is CASSLYGVQPQHF. The DNA of the CDR3 is TGTGCCAGCAGCTTGTATGGGGTTCAGCCCCAGCATTTT. The whole variable domain, remainder taken from reference TRBV5-4 and TRBJ1-5, is ETGVTQSPTHLIKTRGQQVTLRCSSQSGHNTVSWYQQALGQGPQFIFQYYREEENGRGNFPPRFSGLQFPNYSSELNVNALELDDSALYLCASSLYGVQPQHFGDGTRLSIL.

There are a few counts of this clonotype. The chain couples TRBV7-2 to TRBJ1-5; D gene unclear. Germline V lookup: CDR1 SGHTA, CDR2 FQGNSA. With 4 bases removed from V and 3 bases from J, the gap between germline ends came to 7 bases. This CDR3 spans 13 amino acids. CDR3 in amino acids: CASSWAVNQPQHF. The CDR3 bases are TGTGCCAGCAGCTGGGCTGTCAATCAGCCCCAGCATTTT.